Listed below are T cell receptor beta chains from one sample, sequenced in a study of cytomegalovirus exposure and HLA in healthy donors. The table came from immunoSEQ multiplex PCR; TCRdb's copy has only in-frame clones and leaves some out. The data show 100,000 to 150,000 clones, about three quarters seen once. Sequencing input: PBMCs. These receptors came from a female donor in good health and CMV-seronegative. The CDR3 runs from the conserved cysteine through the conserved F or W. D genes are given only for firm matches. Size is stated for part of the rows, as once, few or many counts, or as a class when the clone is expanded.

v_gene: TRBV5-6
abundance: .
j_gene: TRBJ2-7
d_gene: .
CDR3aa: CASSLGGAEQYF
CDR3nt: TGTGCCAGCAGCTTGGGAGGTGCCGAGCAGTACTTC

v_gene: TRBV18
abundance: .
j_gene: TRBJ1-2
d_gene: .
CDR3aa: CASSTGGLGYTF
CDR3nt: TGTGCCAGCTCAACCGGAGGGCTTGGCTACACCTTC

v_gene: TRBV2
abundance: .
j_gene: TRBJ2-2
d_gene: .
CDR3aa: CASTGGMNTGELFF
CDR3nt: TGTGCCTCAACGGGCGGGATGAACACCGGGGAGCTGTTTTTT

v_gene: TRBV28
abundance: .
j_gene: TRBJ1-1
d_gene: TRBD1
CDR3aa: CASSSGTGYPAATEAFF
CDR3nt: TGTGCCAGCAGTTCCGGGACAGGGTACCCCGCGGCTACTGAAGCTTTCTTT

v_gene: TRBV23-1
abundance: once
j_gene: TRBJ1-3
d_gene: TRBD1
CDR3aa: CASSQSGTGRGDNGNTIYF
CDR3nt: TGCGCCAGCAGTCAGTCCGGGACAGGGCGCGGTGATAATGGAAACACCATATATTTT

v_gene: TRBV6-1
abundance: .
j_gene: TRBJ1-5
d_gene: .
CDR3aa: CASSEISTGATQHF
CDR3nt: TGTGCCAGCAGTGAAATTTCTACCGGTGCGACCCAGCATTTT

v_gene: TRBV6-5
abundance: .
j_gene: TRBJ1-1
d_gene: .
CDR3aa: CASSYGGAEAFF
CDR3nt: TGTGCCAGCAGTTACGGCGGCGCTGAAGCTTTCTTT

v_gene: TRBV7-9
abundance: once
j_gene: TRBJ2-1
d_gene: TRBD2
CDR3aa: CASSLGQFGTRYNEQFF
CDR3nt: TGTGCCAGCAGCTTAGGGCAGTTCGGGACTAGGTACAATGAGCAGTTCTTC

v_gene: TRBV7-3
abundance: .
j_gene: TRBJ1-1
d_gene: .
CDR3aa: CASSSHAGPNTEAFF
CDR3nt: TGTGCCAGCAGCTCCCACGCAGGCCCGAACACTGAAGCTTTCTTT

v_gene: TRBV2
abundance: once
j_gene: TRBJ1-5
d_gene: .
CDR3aa: CASSGEILEPQHF
CDR3nt: TGTGCCAGCAGTGGCGAGATATTGGAGCCCCAGCATTTT

v_gene: TRBV11-3
abundance: .
j_gene: TRBJ2-1
d_gene: .
CDR3aa: CASSPRHTGKTYNEQFF
CDR3nt: TGTGCCAGCAGTCCTCGCCACACGGGAAAGACCTACAATGAGCAGTTCTTC

v_gene: TRBV6-6
abundance: .
j_gene: TRBJ1-5
d_gene: TRBD1
CDR3aa: CAGSRGRNNSNQPQHF
CDR3nt: TGTGCCGGCAGCAGGGGGCGAAACAATAGCAATCAGCCCCAGCATTTT

v_gene: TRBV12-1
abundance: .
j_gene: TRBJ1-2
d_gene: .
CDR3aa: CASTQGGAGRYGYTF
CDR3nt: TGTGCCAGCACCCAGGGGGGCGCCGGCCGCTATGGCTACACCTTC

v_gene: TRBV19
abundance: .
j_gene: TRBJ2-7
d_gene: .
CDR3aa: CASGHVEQYF
CDR3nt: TGTGCCAGTGGACATGTCGAGCAGTACTTC

v_gene: TRBV25-1
abundance: .
j_gene: TRBJ2-7
d_gene: .
CDR3aa: CASSVQYLGEQYF
CDR3nt: TGTGCCAGCAGTGTACAATATCTCGGGGAGCAGTACTTC

v_gene: TRBV9
abundance: .
j_gene: TRBJ2-5
d_gene: TRBD1
CDR3aa: CASSFGTGDNQETQYF
CDR3nt: TGTGCCAGCAGCTTCGGGACAGGGGATAACCAAGAGACCCAGTACTTC

v_gene: TRBV7-9
abundance: .
j_gene: TRBJ2-1
d_gene: .
CDR3aa: CASSFSTGGKGNEQFF
CDR3nt: TGTGCCAGCAGCTTTTCTACGGGCGGGAAGGGGAATGAGCAGTTCTTC

v_gene: TRBV5-5
abundance: few
j_gene: TRBJ2-7
d_gene: .
CDR3aa: CASSLGRGSREQYF
CDR3nt: TGTGCCAGCAGCTTGGGGCGAGGGAGTCGGGAGCAGTACTTC

v_gene: TRBV5-4
abundance: .
j_gene: TRBJ2-1
d_gene: TRBD2
CDR3aa: CASSPSGRSHNEQFF
CDR3nt: TGTGCCAGCAGCCCTAGCGGGAGGAGCCACAATGAGCAGTTCTTC

v_gene: TRBV9
abundance: .
j_gene: TRBJ2-3
d_gene: TRBD1
CDR3aa: CASSVGDRVTDTQYF
CDR3nt: TGTGCCAGCAGCGTGGGGGACAGAGTCACAGATACGCAGTATTTT

v_gene: TRBV5-1
abundance: .
j_gene: TRBJ2-6
d_gene: .
CDR3aa: CASSFAGANVLTF
CDR3nt: TGCGCCAGCAGCTTCGCTGGGGCCAACGTCCTGACTTTC

v_gene: TRBV7-9
abundance: .
j_gene: TRBJ2-1
d_gene: TRBD1
CDR3aa: CASSSRGPLVNEQFF
CDR3nt: TGTGCCAGCAGCTCCAGGGGGCCCCTCGTCAATGAGCAGTTCTTC

v_gene: TRBV25-1
abundance: .
j_gene: TRBJ2-1
d_gene: .
CDR3aa: CASSDTRVKYNEQFF
CDR3nt: TGTGCCAGCAGTGATACCAGGGTAAAGTACAATGAGCAGTTCTTC

v_gene: TRBV6-1
abundance: .
j_gene: TRBJ2-1
d_gene: .
CDR3aa: CASSRLGTTDNEQFF
CDR3nt: TGTGCCAGCAGTAGACTCGGGACAACGGACAATGAGCAGTTCTTC

v_gene: TRBV18
abundance: .
j_gene: TRBJ1-5
d_gene: .
CDR3aa: CASSPTGLNQPQHF
CDR3nt: TGTGCCAGCTCCCCGACGGGTTTGAATCAGCCCCAGCATTTT

v_gene: TRBV5-1
abundance: .
j_gene: TRBJ1-1
d_gene: .
CDR3aa: CASTNLQASEGTEAFF
CDR3nt: TGCGCCAGCACCAACTTACAGGCTTCCGAAGGGACTGAAGCTTTCTTT

v_gene: TRBV30
abundance: .
j_gene: TRBJ2-6
d_gene: .
CDR3aa: CAWSTGANVLTF
CDR3nt: TGTGCCTGGAGCACAGGGGCCAACGTCCTGACTTTC